Each of the 21 T cell receptor beta chains below was sequenced from the same sample in a study of blood T cell repertoires in COVID-19 (dated by TCRdb to the early 2020s). The library came from the immunoSEQ multiplex PCR assay. TCRdb's version of the immuneACCESS table is confined to in-frame rearrangements and falls short of the full clone set. An unresolved V gene accounts for under half of the shortfall where checked; the remainder is of unknown origin. This sample gives fewer than 450,000 clones in total; roughly 87% of them show up just once. The top ten hold more than 0.9% of the sample. The material sequenced was PBMCs or T cells enriched from blood (not recorded which). The receptors here all came from a woman aged 30 to 39 who had recovered from COVID-19.

J is TRBJ2-5 and V is TRBV30; 11 nucleotides match TRBD2. Germline V gene lookup returns CDR1 GTSNPN and CDR2 SVGIG (reference sequence). There are 14 residues in the CDR3. Losses at the gene ends were 5 bases for V and 4 bases for J; bases not matched to a gene: 6. CDR3 loop: CAWRTSGGGETQYF. The CDR3 bases are TGTGCCTGGCGTACTAGCGGGGGTGGAGAGACCCAGTACTTC.

The chain carries TRBV7-6 and TRBJ1-5; 8 nucleotides agree with TRBD1. CDR1 is SGHVS and CDR2 is FNYEAQ in the germline V gene. There are 16 residues in the CDR3. Trimming took 7 bases from V and 2 from J; bases not matched to a gene: 10. CDR3 in amino acids: CASTFQGAYGNQPQHF. CDR3 DNA sequence: TGTGCCAGCACCTTCCAGGGGGCTTATGGCAATCAGCCCCAGCATTTT.

The chain combines TRBV28 with TRBJ1-4, with TRBD1 identical over 12 bases. The junction had 18 bases not matched to a gene; V was cut back by 6 bases and J by 13 bases. Germline CDR1 MDHEN, CDR2 SYDVKM. The CDR3 extends over 17 amino acids. CDR3 nucleotides: TGTGCCAGCAGGGCCGGGACAGGGGGCGTGAAACCATACCGACTGTTTTTT. Its translation is CASRAGTGGVKPYRLFF.

J is TRBJ1-2 and V is TRBV6-2 or TRBV6-3; 8 bases match TRBD1. CDR1 MNHEY and CDR2 SVGEGT come from the germline V gene. CDR3 size: 17 residues. V was clipped by 2 bases and J by 0 bases; unmatched bases: 8. The CDR3 sequence: CASSYPGTGVPNYGYTF. The CDR3 bases are TGTGCCAGCAGTTACCCGGGGACAGGAGTGCCTAACTATGGCTACACCTTC.

V is TRBV20-1 and J is TRBJ2-1; TRBD2 is a possible D gene (6 bases). Trimming shortened V by 3 bases and J by 6 bases, and 9 bases separated the two germline ends. This CDR3 comprises 12 residues. Germline V CDR1 and CDR2: DFQATT, SNEGSKA (reference sequence). CDR3 amino acids: CSASIGGNEQFF. The CDR3 DNA sequence: TGCAGTGCTAGTATCGGGGGCAATGAGCAGTTCTTC.

This chain links TRBV30 with TRBJ1-4, with D maybe TRBD1 (6 bases). This CDR3 has 14 amino acids. The V and J ends lost 7 bases and 0 bases respectively, with 12 bases between them. Germline CDR1 is GTSNPN and CDR2 is SVGIG (reference sequence). The CDR3 coding sequence is TGTGCCTTTCAGACAGGAGCAACTAATGAAAAACTGTTTTTT. Its translation is CAFQTGATNEKLFF.

This clone was counted between two and nine times. This rearrangement joins TRBV5-5 to TRBJ2-1; tentatively, D is TRBD1 (7 bases). Germline CDR1 is SGHKS and CDR2 is YYEKEE (reference sequence). The CDR3 is 14 residues long. Trimming shortened V by 6 bases and J by 3 bases, and 13 bases separated the two germline ends. CDR3 coding DNA: TGTGCCAGCAACCCAGGGGGGCTCTACAATGAGCAGTTCTTC. Protein sequence: CASNPGGLYNEQFF.

This chain connects TRBV2 to TRBJ1-5; D is perhaps TRBD1 (6 bases). The CDR3 covers 14 residues. CDR1 and CDR2 (germline): SNHLY, FYNNEI. The germline V and J ends were trimmed by 5 bases and 3 bases, with 11 bases remaining between them. CDR3 in DNA: TGTGCCAGCAGTTTAGACAGGTTCAATCAGCCCCAGCATTTT. Translating gives CASSLDRFNQPQHF. The full variable domain, with the rest looked up from reference TRBV2 and TRBJ1-5, is EPEVTQTPSHQVTQMGQEVILRCVPISNHLYFYWYRQILGQKVEFLVSFYNNEISEKSEIFDDQFSVERPDGSNFTLKIRSTKLEDSAMYFCASSLDRFNQPQHFGDGTRLSIL.

This clone was observed a single time. V and J are TRBV19 and TRBJ1-5; D gene uncertain. The CDR3 runs to 15 residues. The germline gives CDR1 LNHDA, CDR2 SQIVND (reference sequence). Trimming pared 1 base from V and 6 bases from J, leaving 13 bases between. CDR3 loop: CASSIGTVEGQPQHF. The CDR3, as DNA: TGTGCCAGTAGTATAGGAACAGTGGAGGGTCAGCCCCAGCATTTT.

This chain links TRBV5-1 with TRBJ1-3, with D possibly being TRBD1 (6 bases). The germline CDR1 and CDR2 sequences are SGHRS and YFSETQ. V lost 3 bases and J lost 2, with 15 bases in between. CDR3 length equals 16 residues. The CDR3 region is CASSYDRPGPGNTIYF. The CDR3 coding sequence is TGCGCCAGCAGCTATGACAGGCCTGGGCCTGGAAACACCATATATTTT.

This clone was observed many times. Other nucleotide sequences from this sample produce the same CDR3. The V call is TRBV7-9, the J call TRBJ2-7; TRBD2 is a possible D gene (7 bases). Between the trimmed V and J ends, which lost 5 bases and 5 bases, there was a span of 13 bases. The CDR3 loop spans 13 amino acids. CDR1 and CDR2 (germline): SEHNR, FQNEAQ (reference sequence). The CDR3: CASSRGGGNEQYF. The CDR3 bases are TGTGCCAGCAGCCGTGGCGGGGGCAACGAGCAGTACTTC.

This rearrangement joins TRBV28 to TRBJ1-1, with TRBD1 matching over 7 bases. The germline CDR1 and CDR2 sequences are MDHEN and SYDVKM. The CDR3 extends over 15 amino acids. The J segment lost 1 base and the V segment lost 5 bases, leaving 7 bases of the junction unmatched. The CDR3 DNA follows: TGTGCCAGCAGTCGACAGGGTGGAAGGAACACTGAAGCTTTCTTT. This codes for CASSRQGGRNTEAFF.

This clone occurred once. V usage is TRBV27 and J usage is TRBJ1-6; possibly TRBD1 for D (6 bases). The germline CDR1 and CDR2 sequences are MNHEY and SMNVEV (reference sequence). With 0 bases removed from V and 11 bases from J, the gap between germline ends came to 17 bases. There are 16 residues in the CDR3. The CDR3 spells CASSLSPTGIKAPLHF. CDR3 bases: TGTGCCAGCAGTTTATCGCCAACAGGGATAAAGGCACCCCTCCACTTT.

This chain connects TRBV2 to TRBJ1-2, with a possible D match to TRBD1 (6 bases). V lost 5 bases and J 4 bases, leaving 11 bases between the germline ends. CDR3 size: 13 residues. Germline V CDR1 and CDR2: SNHLY, FYNNEI. The CDR3 protein is CASSRTGPYGYTF. The CDR3 bases are TGTGCCAGCAGTAGAACAGGGCCCTATGGCTACACCTTC.

This clone was recorded once. The DNA for the CDR3 is TGTGCCAGCAGCTTAGTTGGGAGTCGAACCTCTGGAAACACCATATATTTT. This gives the protein CASSLVGSRTSGNTIYF. The V gene is TRBV7-6, the J gene TRBJ1-3; D remains unclear. The CDR3 sequence is 17 residues long. Germline V gene sequence: CDR1 SGHVS, CDR2 FNYEAQ. Trimming shortened V by 1 base and J by 0 bases, and 13 bases separated the two germline ends.

This sequence joins TRBV25-1 and TRBJ1-2; TRBD1 agrees at 10 bases. CDR1 is MGHDK and CDR2 is SYGVNS in the germline V gene. The CDR3 spans 15 residues. The V segment lost 8 bases and the J segment 7 bases; nucleotides outside the gene matches: 13. The CDR3 region has the DNA TGTGCCAGCGCGAGGACAGGGGGTAATTCTGTTGGCTACACCTTC. It codes for CASARTGGNSVGYTF.

V usage is TRBV2 and J usage is TRBJ1-1; possibly TRBD1 for D (6 bases). V was cut by 5 bases and J by 7 bases, with 23 bases left in between. Germline CDR1 and CDR2: SNHLY and FYNNEI. This CDR3 has 16 amino acids. CDR3 protein: CASSPDGATGGYEAFF. CDR3 in DNA: TGTGCCAGCAGTCCTGACGGCGCGACAGGCGGATATGAAGCTTTCTTT.

This clone was counted between two and nine times. The chain has TRBV13 and TRBJ2-4, with TRBD2 matching 7 bases. Losses at the gene ends were 3 bases for V and 0 bases for J; bases not matched to a gene: 2. Looked up from germline, CDR1 is PRHDT and CDR2 is FYEKMQ (reference sequence). The CDR3 totals 15 residues. CDR3 loop: CASSFGGRAKNIQYF. As DNA, the CDR3 is TGTGCCAGCAGCTTCGGGGGGAGAGCCAAAAACATTCAGTACTTC.

The chain carries TRBV10-3 and TRBJ2-5, with TRBD2 identical over 7 bases. Germline loops: CDR1 ENHRY, CDR2 SYGVKD. The CDR3 is 11 residues long. V dropped 9 bases and J dropped 5; count of bases not matched to a gene: 3. Written as DNA, the CDR3 is TGTGCCATGGGGCGGGGGGAGACCCAGTACTTC. Translation gives CAMGRGETQYF.

This sequence joins TRBV6-2 or TRBV6-3 and TRBJ1-2; D might be TRBD1 (6 bases). V gave up 4 bases and J gave up 5 bases, with 14 bases separating them. This CDR3 contains 14 residues. Looked up from germline, CDR1 is MNHEY and CDR2 is SVGEGT. The CDR3 coding sequence is TGTGCCAGCAGTTGGCTCGGGACACAGTATGGCTACACCTTC. Translated, it gives CASSWLGTQYGYTF.

The V call is TRBV9, the J call TRBJ2-7; TRBD1 might be the D (6 bases). This CDR3 region has 12 residues. Trimming removed 4 bases at V and 3 bases at J, with 8 bases between. The germline V gene has CDR1 SGDLS and CDR2 YYNGEE. The CDR3 sequence is CASSRDNYEQYF. CDR3 nucleotide sequence: TGTGCCAGCAGCAGGGACAACTACGAGCAGTACTTC.